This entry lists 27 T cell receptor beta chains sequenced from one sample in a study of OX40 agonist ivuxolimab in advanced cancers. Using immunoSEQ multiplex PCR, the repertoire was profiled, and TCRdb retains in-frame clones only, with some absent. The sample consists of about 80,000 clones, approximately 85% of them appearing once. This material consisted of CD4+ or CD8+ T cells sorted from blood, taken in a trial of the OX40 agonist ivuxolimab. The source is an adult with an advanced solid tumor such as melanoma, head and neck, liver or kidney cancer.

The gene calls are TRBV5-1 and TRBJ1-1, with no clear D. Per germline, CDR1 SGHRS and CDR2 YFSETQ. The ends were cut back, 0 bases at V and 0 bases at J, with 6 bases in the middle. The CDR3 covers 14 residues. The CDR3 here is CASSLDGLNTEAFF. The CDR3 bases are TGCGCCAGCAGCTTGGACGGATTGAACACTGAAGCTTTCTTT.

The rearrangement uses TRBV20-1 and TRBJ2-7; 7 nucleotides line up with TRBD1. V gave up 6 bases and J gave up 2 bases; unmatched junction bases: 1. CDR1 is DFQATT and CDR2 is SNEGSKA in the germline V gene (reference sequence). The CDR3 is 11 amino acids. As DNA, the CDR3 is TGCAGTGCCGGACAGGCCTACGAGCAGTACTTC. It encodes CSAGQAYEQYF.

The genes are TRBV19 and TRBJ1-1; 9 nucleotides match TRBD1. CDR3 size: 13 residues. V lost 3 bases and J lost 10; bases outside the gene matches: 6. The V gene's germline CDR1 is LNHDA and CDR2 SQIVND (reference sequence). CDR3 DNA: TGTGCCAGTAGTATTACAGGGGGCGGGACAGCTTTCTTT. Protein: CASSITGGGTAFF.

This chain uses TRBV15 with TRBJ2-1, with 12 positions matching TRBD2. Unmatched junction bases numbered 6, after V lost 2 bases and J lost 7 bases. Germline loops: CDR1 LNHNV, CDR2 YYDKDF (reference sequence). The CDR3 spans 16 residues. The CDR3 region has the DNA TGTGCCACCAGCAGACTAGCGGGGGGGTCCGGGAATGAGCAGTTCTTC. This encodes CATSRLAGGSGNEQFF.

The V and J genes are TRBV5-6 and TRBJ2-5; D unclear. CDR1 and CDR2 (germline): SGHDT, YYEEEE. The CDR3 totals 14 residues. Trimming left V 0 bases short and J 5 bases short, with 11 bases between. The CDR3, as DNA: TGTGCCAGCAGCTTGGAAACACTCGGGGAGACCCAGTACTTC. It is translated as CASSLETLGETQYF.

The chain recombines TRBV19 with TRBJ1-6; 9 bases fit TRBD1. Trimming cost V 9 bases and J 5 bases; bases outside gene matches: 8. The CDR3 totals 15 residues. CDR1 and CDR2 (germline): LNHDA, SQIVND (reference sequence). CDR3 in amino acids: CASSARTGDNSPLHF. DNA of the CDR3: TGTGCCAGCTCGGCCCGGACAGGGGATAATTCACCCCTCCACTTT.

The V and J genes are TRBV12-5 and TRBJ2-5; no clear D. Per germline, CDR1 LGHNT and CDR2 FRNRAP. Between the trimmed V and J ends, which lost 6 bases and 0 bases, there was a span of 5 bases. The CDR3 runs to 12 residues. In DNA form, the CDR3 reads TGTGCTAGTGGCGGAAACCAAGAGACCCAGTACTTC. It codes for CASGGNQETQYF.

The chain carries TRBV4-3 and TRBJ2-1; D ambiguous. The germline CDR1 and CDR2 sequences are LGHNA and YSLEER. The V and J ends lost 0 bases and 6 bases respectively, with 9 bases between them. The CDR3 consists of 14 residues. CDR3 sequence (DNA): TGCGCCAGCAGCCAAGATAGGAACCTCAATGAGCAGTTCTTC. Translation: CASSQDRNLNEQFF.

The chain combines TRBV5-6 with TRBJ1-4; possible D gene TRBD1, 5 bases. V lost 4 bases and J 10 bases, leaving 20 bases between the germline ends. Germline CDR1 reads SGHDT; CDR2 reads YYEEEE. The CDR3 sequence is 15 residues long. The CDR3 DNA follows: TGTGCCAGCAGCCCGCCGGGACTTCAGATGGGAAAACTGTTTTTT. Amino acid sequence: CASSPPGLQMGKLFF.

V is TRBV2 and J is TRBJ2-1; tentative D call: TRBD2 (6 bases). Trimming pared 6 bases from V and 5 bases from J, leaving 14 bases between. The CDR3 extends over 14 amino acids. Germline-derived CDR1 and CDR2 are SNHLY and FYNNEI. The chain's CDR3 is CASRGLGVHNEQFF. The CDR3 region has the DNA TGTGCCAGCAGGGGACTCGGAGTCCACAATGAGCAGTTCTTC. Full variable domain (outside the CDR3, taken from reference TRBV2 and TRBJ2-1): EPEVTQTPSHQVTQMGQEVILRCVPISNHLYFYWYRQILGQKVEFLVSFYNNEISEKSEIFDDQFSVERPDGSNFTLKIRSTKLEDSAMYFCASRGLGVHNEQFFGPGTRLTVL.

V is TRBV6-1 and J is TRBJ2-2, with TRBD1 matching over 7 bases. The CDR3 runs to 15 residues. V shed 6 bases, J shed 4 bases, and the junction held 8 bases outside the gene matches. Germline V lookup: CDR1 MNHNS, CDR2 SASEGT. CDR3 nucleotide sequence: TGTGCCAGCAGCCCTTTCACAGGGGTCACCGGGGAGCTGTTTTTT. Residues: CASSPFTGVTGELFF.

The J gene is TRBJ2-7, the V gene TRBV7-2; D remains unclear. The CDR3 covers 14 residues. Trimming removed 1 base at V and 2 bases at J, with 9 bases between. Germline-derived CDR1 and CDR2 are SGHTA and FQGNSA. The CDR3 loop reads CASSLDSNTYEQYF. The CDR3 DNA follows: TGTGCCAGCAGCTTAGACAGTAATACCTACGAGCAGTACTTC.

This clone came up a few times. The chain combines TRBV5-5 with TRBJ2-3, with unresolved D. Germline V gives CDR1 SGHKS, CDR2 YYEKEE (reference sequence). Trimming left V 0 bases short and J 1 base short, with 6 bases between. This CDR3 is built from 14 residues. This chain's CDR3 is CASSLDRGTDTQYF. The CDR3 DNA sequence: TGTGCCAGCAGCTTGGACCGCGGCACAGATACGCAGTATTTT.

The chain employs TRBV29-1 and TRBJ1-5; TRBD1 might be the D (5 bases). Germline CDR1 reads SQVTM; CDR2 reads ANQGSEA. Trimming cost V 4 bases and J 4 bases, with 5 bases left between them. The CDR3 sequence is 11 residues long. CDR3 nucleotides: TGCAGCGTTGGACAGAATCAGCCCCAGCATTTT. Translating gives CSVGQNQPQHF.

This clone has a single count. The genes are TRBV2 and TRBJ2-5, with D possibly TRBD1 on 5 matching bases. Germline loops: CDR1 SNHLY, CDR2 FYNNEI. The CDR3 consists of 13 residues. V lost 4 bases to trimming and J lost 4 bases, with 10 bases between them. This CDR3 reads CASSAGLGETQYF. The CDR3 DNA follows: TGTGCCAGCAGTGCAGGGTTGGGAGAGACCCAGTACTTC.

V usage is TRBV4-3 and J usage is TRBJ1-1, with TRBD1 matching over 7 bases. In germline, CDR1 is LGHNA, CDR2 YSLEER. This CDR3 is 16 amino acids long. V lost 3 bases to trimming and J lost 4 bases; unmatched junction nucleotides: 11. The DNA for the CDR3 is TGCGCCAGCAGCCAGGCTATTAGACAGGGCGGCACTGAAGCTTTCTTT. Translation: CASSQAIRQGGTEAFF.

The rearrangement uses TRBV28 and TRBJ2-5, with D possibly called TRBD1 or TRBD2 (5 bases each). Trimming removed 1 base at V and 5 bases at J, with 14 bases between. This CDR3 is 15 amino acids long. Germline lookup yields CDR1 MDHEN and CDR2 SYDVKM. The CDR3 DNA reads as TGTGCCAGCAGTTTATCAGGGAGTCTCCGGGAGACCCAGTACTTC. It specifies CASSLSGSLRETQYF.

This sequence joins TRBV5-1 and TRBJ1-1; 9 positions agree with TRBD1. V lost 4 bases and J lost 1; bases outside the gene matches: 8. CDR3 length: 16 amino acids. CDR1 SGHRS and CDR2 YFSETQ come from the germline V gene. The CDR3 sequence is CASSRDRVGSNTEAFF. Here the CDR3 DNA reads TGCGCCAGCAGCCGGGACAGGGTGGGTTCGAACACTGAAGCTTTCTTT.

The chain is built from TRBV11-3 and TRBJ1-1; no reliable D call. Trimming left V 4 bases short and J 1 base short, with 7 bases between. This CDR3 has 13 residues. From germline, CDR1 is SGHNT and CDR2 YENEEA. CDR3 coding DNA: TGTGCCAGCAGCTCCACGGGGAACACTGAAGCTTTCTTT. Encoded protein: CASSSTGNTEAFF.

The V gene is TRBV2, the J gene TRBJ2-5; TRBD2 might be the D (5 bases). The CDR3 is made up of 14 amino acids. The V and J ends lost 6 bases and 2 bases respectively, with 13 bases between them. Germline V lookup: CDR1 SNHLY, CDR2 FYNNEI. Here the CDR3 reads CASSGDQGQETQYF. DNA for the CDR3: TGTGCCAGCAGCGGGGATCAAGGACAAGAGACCCAGTACTTC.

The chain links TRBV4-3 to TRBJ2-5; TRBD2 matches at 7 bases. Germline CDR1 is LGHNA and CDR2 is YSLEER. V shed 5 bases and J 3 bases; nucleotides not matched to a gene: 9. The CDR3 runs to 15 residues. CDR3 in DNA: TGCGCCAGCAGCTGGCAAGCGGGGAGGGAAGAGACCCAGTACTTC. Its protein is CASSWQAGREETQYF.

CDR3 protein: CASSVADSSYNEQFF. The CDR3 nucleotides are TGTGCCAGCAGCGTAGCGGACAGCTCCTACAATGAGCAGTTCTTC. J is TRBJ2-1 and V is TRBV5-4; D is possibly TRBD1 or TRBD2 (6 bases each). CDR3 length equals 15 residues. Trimming shortened V by 4 bases and J by 0 bases, and 11 bases separated the two germline ends. Germline V gene lookup returns CDR1 SGHNT and CDR2 YYREEE (reference sequence).

The CDR3 spells CASSQGGPNTGELFF. The CDR3 DNA sequence: TGTGCCAGCTCTCAGGGTGGCCCGAACACCGGGGAGCTGTTTTTT. V usage is TRBV18 and J usage is TRBJ2-2, with D possibly being TRBD1 (5 bases). This CDR3 has 15 amino acids. V lost 6 bases and J lost 0, with 11 bases in between. Looked up from germline, CDR1 is KGHSH and CDR2 is LQKENI.

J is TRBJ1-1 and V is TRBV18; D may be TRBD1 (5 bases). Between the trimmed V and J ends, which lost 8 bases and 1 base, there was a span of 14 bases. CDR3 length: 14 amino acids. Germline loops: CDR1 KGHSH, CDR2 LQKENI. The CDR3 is CASHGLQGNTEAFF. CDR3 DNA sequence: TGTGCCAGCCACGGACTGCAGGGGAACACTGAAGCTTTCTTT.

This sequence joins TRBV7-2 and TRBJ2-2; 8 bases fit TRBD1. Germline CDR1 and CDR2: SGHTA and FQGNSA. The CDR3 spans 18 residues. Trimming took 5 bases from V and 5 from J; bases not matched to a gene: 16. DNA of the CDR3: TGTGCCAGCAGCCCCCCGCGCGCAGGGGGCTTGCGGACCGGGGAGCTGTTTTTT. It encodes CASSPPRAGGLRTGELFF.

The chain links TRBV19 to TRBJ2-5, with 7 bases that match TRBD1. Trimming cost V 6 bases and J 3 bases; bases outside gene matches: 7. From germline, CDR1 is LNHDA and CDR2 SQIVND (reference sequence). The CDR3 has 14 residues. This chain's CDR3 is CASSPTGKKETQYF. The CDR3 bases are TGTGCCAGTAGCCCGACAGGGAAGAAAGAGACCCAGTACTTC.

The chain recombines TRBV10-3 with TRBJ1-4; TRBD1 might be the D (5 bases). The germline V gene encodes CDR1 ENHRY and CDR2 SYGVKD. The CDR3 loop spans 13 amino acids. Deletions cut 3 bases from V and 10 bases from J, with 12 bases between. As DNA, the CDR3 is TGTGCCATCAGTGAAAGCGACAGAGGAAAACTGTTTTTT. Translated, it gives CAISESDRGKLFF.